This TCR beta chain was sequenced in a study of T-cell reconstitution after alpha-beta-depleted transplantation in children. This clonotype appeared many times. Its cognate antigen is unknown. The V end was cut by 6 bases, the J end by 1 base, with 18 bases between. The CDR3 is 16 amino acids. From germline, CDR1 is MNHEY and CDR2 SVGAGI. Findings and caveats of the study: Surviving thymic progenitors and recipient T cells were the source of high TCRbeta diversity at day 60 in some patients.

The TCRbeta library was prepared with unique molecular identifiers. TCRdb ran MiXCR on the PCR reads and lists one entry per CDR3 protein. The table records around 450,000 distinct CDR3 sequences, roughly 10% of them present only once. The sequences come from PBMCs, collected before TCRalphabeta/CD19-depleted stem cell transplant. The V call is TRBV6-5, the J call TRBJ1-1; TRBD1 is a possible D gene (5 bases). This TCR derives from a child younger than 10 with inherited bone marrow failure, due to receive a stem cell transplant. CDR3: CASSSLSLGTNTEAFF. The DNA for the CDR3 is TGTGCCAGCAGCAGTTTGTCGCTGGGGACGAACACTGAAGCTTTCTTT.